This record looks at one T cell receptor (beta chain) sequence and its context. The sample originates from a study of blood T cell repertoires in COVID-19. The authors' processing: Reference gene primer amplification gave nucleated cell count estimates. TCRdb keeps only in-frame clones here, not all; method: immunoSEQ multiplex PCR. V and J calls plus clone size are reproduced from that table; the DNA served to infer D and trimming. This sample has about 270,000 clones; 80% to 90% occur once, and the top ten carry approximately 10%. CDR1 and CDR2 (germline): SGHDT, YYEEEE. V trimming: 0 bases; J trimming: 10 bases; junction bases outside the gene matches: 3. The CDR3 consists of 14 residues.

The TCR sequence derives from a woman aged 70-85 years with acute or convalescent COVID-19. The chain recombines TRBV5-6 with TRBJ1-6; TRBD1 matches at 8 bases. Sequencing was done on a sample of peripheral blood. CDR3 sequence: CASSLARGLSPLHF. CDR3 coding DNA: TGTGCCAGCAGCTTGGCCAGGGGGCTGTCACCCCTCCACTTT.